The T cell receptor beta chain described here comes from a study of response to subunit inactivated influenza vaccine. This clonotype was seen only a few times. The length of the CDR3 is 16 residues. With 1 base removed from V and 0 bases from J, the gap between germline ends came to 10 bases. The germline V gene encodes CDR1 SGHVS and CDR2 FQNEAQ. TCRdb independently ran MiXCR on the RT-PCR reads; one entry per CDR3 protein. The sample gives 180,000 or so distinct CDR3 sequences, 10% to 15% of which show up once; 25% to 30% is in the top ten. This sample also belongs to another study, concerning T cells expressing NK-cell markers. That report adds: Template switching by 5'RACE with UMIs generated the TCR beta cDNA. As a fraction of CD8+ T cells, dominant NKG2C+ clonotypes reached roughly 1.0-7.5% in six donors. These clonotypes additionally ranked first within the CD3+CD56-NKG2C+ fraction of a handful of donors.

Here the sequenced sample was CD8+ T cells sorted from PBMCs, taken 12 days after vaccination. The TCR originated in a man between 50 and 59 years old who received an inactivated influenza vaccine. The chain recombines TRBV7-8 with TRBJ1-5; D is possibly TRBD1 (5 bases). CDR3 sequence: CASSLGGTFSNQPQHF. CDR3 nucleotide sequence: TGTGCCAGCAGCTTAGGGGGGACCTTTAGCAATCAGCCCCAGCATTTT.